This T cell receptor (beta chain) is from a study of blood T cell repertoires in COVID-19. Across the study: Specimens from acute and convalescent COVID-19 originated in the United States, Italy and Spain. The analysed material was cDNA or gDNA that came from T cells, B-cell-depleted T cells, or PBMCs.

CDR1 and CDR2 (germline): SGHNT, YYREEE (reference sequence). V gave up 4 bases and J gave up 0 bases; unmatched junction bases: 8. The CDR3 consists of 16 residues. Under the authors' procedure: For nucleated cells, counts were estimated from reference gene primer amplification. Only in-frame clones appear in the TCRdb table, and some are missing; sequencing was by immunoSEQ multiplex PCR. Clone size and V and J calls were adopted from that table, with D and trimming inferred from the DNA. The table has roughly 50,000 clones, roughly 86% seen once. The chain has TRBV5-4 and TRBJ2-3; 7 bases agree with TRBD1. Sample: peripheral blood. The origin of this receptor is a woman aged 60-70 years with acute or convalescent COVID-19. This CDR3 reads CASSPGQLTSTDTQYF. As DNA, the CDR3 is TGTGCCAGCAGCCCGGGACAGCTTACTAGCACAGATACGCAGTATTTT.